This record covers a single TCR beta chain. This clonotype was counted many times. There is no known antigen for this receptor. One base away there is no much larger clone; base qualities are not given. Two rounds of multiplex PCR were used to amplify the TCR beta CDR3 region from genomic DNA. The first PCR round used primers specific to each TRBV and TRBJ gene, and the primer sequences were filed in Chinese patent CN105087789A. The second PCR round used universal primers. The Roche High Pure PCR Template Preparation Kit was used to extract genomic DNA from frozen PBMCs. The libraries underwent paired-end sequencing with 151 bp reads on an Illumina HiSeq 3000. The authors processed their data as follows. Raw reads lacking the multiplex PCR primer sequences were removed with CutAdapt. Using PEAR, the high-quality paired reads were merged into contigs. TRB V, D and J gene segments were assigned to each contig with MiXCR by alignment to reference sequences. CDR3 sequences were clustered by base quality and sequence similarity to remove sequencing errors. Diversity was calculated as Shannon entropy divided by the natural log of the number of productive TCR sequences. To get clonality, Shannon entropy was divided by the natural log of the number of unique clonotypes, and that result was subtracted from one. The Youden index of ROC curves was used to select progression-free survival cut-offs for repertoire metrics, and analyses were performed in R 3.5.3. TCRdb passed the public sequencing reads through fastp at Q25 and MiXCR, retaining productive beta sequences. Entries are consolidated by CDR3 protein sequence, retaining the most common genes and DNA. For this entry, the V and J calls and clone size follow TCRdb and not the study's own pipeline. Recorded for this sample are more than 11,000 distinct CDR3 sequences; approximately 55% of them occurred a single time. The leading ten clones occupy approximately 40% of the sample.

This entry belongs to a study of prognosis after radiotherapy for stage I lung cancer (dated by TCRdb to about 2021). Background on the whole study: About 19 stage I NSCLC patients were enrolled in Nanjing, China, between early 2018 and January 2019. Newly diagnosed primary stage I lung tumors were present in 12 to 15 patients, and oligometastatic NSCLC after surgical resection of the primary tumor was present in four or five patients. All patients were regarded as medically inoperable, because of comorbidities in 11 to 12 patients and refusal of surgery in several patients. The cohort comprised around 14 men and six or seven women with a median age of approximately 74 years, ranging from roughly 50 to 84 years. On tumor histology, more than ten patients had adenocarcinoma and about seven had squamous cell carcinoma. Using image-guided IMRT or VMAT, SBRT was delivered in 3 to 5 fractions at a biologically effective dose of at least 100 Gy. SBRT was not combined with any concurrent therapy in any patient. About 20% of the 19 patients developed distant metastases after SBRT, at a median of around 7 months; the other 15 showed no significant progression. The study profiled peripheral blood TCR beta repertoires from stage I NSCLC patients before and after stereotactic body radiotherapy and related them to distant failure. The study sequenced 40 or so blood samples from roughly 20 patients, one before and one after SBRT per patient. Study-level results and caveats: After SBRT, the number of unique TCR clones decreased (median around 9,400 before versus 6,000 to 7,500 after; Wilcoxon paired P=0.011). Tumor specificity of expanded TCR clones was not determined. All reported P values were unadjusted for multiple comparisons. The small cohort and short follow-up limited the study, so independent validation of the findings is needed. Differences by metastasis status were reportedly seen in TRBV and TRBJ usage frequencies, involving two V genes at baseline and, after SBRT, roughly ten V genes and two J genes. Post-SBRT Shannon entropy and its change from baseline were lower in patients who developed distant metastases; baseline Shannon entropy was not associated with metastases.

All patients had node-negative disease on CT and PET/CT, and none had a history of other malignancies or had previously received chemotherapy or radiotherapy. At each of two time points, around 6.1 milliliters of peripheral venous blood were collected into EDTA tubes. Ficoll-Paque Plus density-gradient centrifugation was used to isolate PBMCs. Immediately after collection, samples were stored at -80 degrees C until analysis. The sequences come from PBMCs, collected before or after stereotactic body radiation therapy (not recorded which). The TCR was taken from a donor aged 50 or older with non-small cell lung cancer.

This receptor carries the CDR3 CASSLGKILNEQFF. The bases are TGTGCCAGCAGCTTAGGCAAGATTCTTAATGAGCAGTTCTTC. The V and J segments used are TRBV11-2 and TRBJ2-1; the D gene lacks a confident call. The CDR3 runs 14 amino acids, cysteine and phenylalanine included. CDR3 DNA only is kept here, 42 bases in frame from base 1. The germline V gene supplies CDR1 SGHAT and CDR2 FQNNGV. V is cut by 1 base and J by 7 bases, and the space between the germline ends is 11 bases.